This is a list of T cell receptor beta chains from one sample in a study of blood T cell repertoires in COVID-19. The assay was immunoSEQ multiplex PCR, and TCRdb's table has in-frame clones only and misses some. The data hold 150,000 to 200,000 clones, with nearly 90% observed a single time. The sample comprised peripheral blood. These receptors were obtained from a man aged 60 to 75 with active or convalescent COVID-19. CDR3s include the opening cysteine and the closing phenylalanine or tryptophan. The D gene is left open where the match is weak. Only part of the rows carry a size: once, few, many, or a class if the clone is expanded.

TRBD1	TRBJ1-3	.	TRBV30	CAWGQGGAGNTIYF	TGTGCCTGGGGACAGGGGGGAGCTGGAAACACCATATATTTT
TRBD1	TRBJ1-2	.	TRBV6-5	CASRRGTGWDYGYTF	TGTGCCAGCAGACGCGGGACAGGGTGGGACTATGGCTACACCTTC
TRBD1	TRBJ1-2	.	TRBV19	CASSMRGTGVGESRGYTF	TGTGCCAGTAGTATGAGAGGGACAGGGGTAGGCGAATCTCGTGGCTACACCTTC
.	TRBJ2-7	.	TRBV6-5	CASSYRGGETYEQYF	TGTGCCAGCAGTTATAGAGGCGGTGAGACCTACGAGCAGTACTTC
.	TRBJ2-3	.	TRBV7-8	CASNLNGRASTDTQYF	TGTGCCAGCAACCTAAATGGCAGGGCTAGCACAGATACGCAGTATTTT
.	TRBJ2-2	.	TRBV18	CASSPPMTAYVTGELFF	TGTGCCAGCTCACCACCGATGACAGCCTACGTCACCGGGGAGCTGTTTTTT
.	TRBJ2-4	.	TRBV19	CASSIDLGGRGAKNIQYF	TGTGCCAGTAGTATAGATTTAGGAGGGAGAGGGGCCAAAAACATTCAGTACTTC
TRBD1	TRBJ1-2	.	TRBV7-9	CASSSTGDRGYTF	TGTGCCAGCAGCTCGACAGGGGACCGTGGCTACACCTTC
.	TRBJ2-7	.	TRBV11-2	CASSLVGGPMAEQYF	TGTGCCAGCAGCTTAGTAGGGGGACCCATGGCCGAGCAGTACTTC
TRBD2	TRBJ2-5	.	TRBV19	CASSSGGSGVGKTQYF	TGTGCCAGTAGTAGTGGGGGTAGCGGGGTAGGGAAGACCCAGTACTTC
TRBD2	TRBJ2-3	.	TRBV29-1	CSVEEGLAGTDTQYF	TGCAGCGTTGAAGAGGGTCTAGCGGGCACAGATACGCAGTATTTT
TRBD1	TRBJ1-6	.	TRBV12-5	CASGLVLERGLYNSPLHF	TGTGCTAGTGGTTTGGTACTGGAAAGGGGGCTCTATAATTCACCCCTCCACTTT
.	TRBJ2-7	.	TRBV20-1	CSASQFGGRTYEQYF	TGCAGTGCTAGTCAGTTCGGGGGACGGACCTACGAGCAGTACTTC
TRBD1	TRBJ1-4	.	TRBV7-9	CASSSGTGSNEKLFF	TGTGCCAGCAGCTCGGGGACAGGATCTAATGAAAAACTGTTTTTT
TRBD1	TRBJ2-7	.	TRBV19	CASSPRTGVNSYEQYF	TGTGCCAGTAGTCCCAGGACAGGGGTAAACTCCTACGAGCAGTACTTC
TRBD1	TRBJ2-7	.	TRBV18	CASSPPGQGGNEQYF	TGTGCCAGCTCACCACCGGGACAGGGAGGCAACGAGCAGTACTTC
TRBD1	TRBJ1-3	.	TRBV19	CAIGTAGNTIYF	TGTGCCATAGGGACAGCTGGAAACACCATATATTTT
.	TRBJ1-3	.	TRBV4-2	CASRETGSSGNTIYF	TGTGCCAGCAGGGAGACAGGCAGCTCTGGAAACACCATATATTTT
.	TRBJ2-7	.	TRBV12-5	CASGFPPISYEQYF	TGTGCTAGTGGTTTTCCCCCCATTTCCTACGAGCAGTACTTC
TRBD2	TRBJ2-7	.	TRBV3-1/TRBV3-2	CASSPRTSGTYEQYF	TGTGCCAGCAGCCCCCGGACTAGCGGAACCTACGAGCAGTACTTC
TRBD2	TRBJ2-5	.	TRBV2	CASSEPWTSGQETQYF	TGTGCCAGCAGTGAACCGTGGACTAGCGGCCAAGAGACCCAGTACTTC
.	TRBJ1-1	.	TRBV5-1	CASSDQGNTEAFF	TGCGCCAGCAGCGATCAGGGTAACACTGAAGCTTTCTTT
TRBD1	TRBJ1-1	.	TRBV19	CASIKRTGGRAEAFF	TGTGCCAGTATTAAACGTACAGGGGGAAGGGCTGAAGCTTTCTTT
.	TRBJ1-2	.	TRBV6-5	CASSFGRAKNYGYTF	TGTGCCAGCAGTTTCGGGCGGGCCAAAAACTATGGCTACACCTTC
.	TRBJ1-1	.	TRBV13	CASSLRLRGTEAFF	TGTGCCAGCAGCTTACGGCTGCGGGGCACTGAAGCTTTCTTT
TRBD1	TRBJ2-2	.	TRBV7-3	CASSKQQGALTGELFF	TGTGCCAGCAGCAAACAACAGGGGGCGTTGACCGGGGAGCTGTTTTTT
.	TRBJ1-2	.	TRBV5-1	CASSLETDGYGYTF	TGCGCCAGCAGCTTAGAGACAGATGGCTATGGCTACACCTTC
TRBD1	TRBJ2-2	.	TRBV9	CASSVFEGATGELFF	TGTGCCAGCAGCGTATTTGAGGGGGCGACCGGGGAGCTGTTTTTT
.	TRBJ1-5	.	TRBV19	CASSIGWSGQPQHF	TGTGCCAGTAGTATAGGATGGTCGGGGCAGCCCCAGCATTTT
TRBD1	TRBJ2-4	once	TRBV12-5	CASGLAGQAKNIQYF	TGTGCTAGTGGTTTGGCGGGACAGGCCAAAAACATTCAGTACTTC
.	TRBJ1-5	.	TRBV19	CASIGQRNQPQHF	TGTGCCTCGATAGGACAGAGAAATCAGCCCCAGCATTTT
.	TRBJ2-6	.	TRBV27	CASSFLGGANVLTF	TGTGCCAGCAGTTTTCTAGGCGGGGCCAACGTCCTGACTTTC
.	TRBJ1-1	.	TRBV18	CASSPYVVSEGSNTEAFF	TGTGCCAGCTCACCATATGTGGTGAGTGAGGGTTCGAACACTGAAGCTTTCTTT
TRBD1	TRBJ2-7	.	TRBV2	CAARDRAEQYF	TGTGCCGCCCGGGACAGGGCCGAGCAGTACTTC
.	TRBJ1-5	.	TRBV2	CASSVRTANQPQHF	TGTGCCAGCAGTGTTCGGACAGCGAATCAGCCCCAGCATTTT
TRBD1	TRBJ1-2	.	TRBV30	CAWSAKGQGAVGYGYTF	TGTGCCTGGAGTGCTAAGGGACAGGGGGCCGTTGGCTATGGCTACACCTTC
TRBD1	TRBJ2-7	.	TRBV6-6	CASSYGTGAYVQYF	TGTGCCAGCAGTTATGGGACAGGGGCCTACGTGCAGTACTTC
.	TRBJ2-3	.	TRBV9	CASSVLGSSTDTQYF	TGTGCCAGCAGCGTTCTGGGCTCTAGCACAGATACGCAGTATTTT
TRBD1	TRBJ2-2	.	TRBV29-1	CSARQGGGGTGELFF	TGCAGCGCCCGACAGGGGGGAGGCGGCACCGGGGAGCTGTTTTTT
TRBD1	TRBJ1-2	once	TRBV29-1	CSAKQGAGDGYTF	TGCAGCGCTAAACAGGGGGCCGGGGATGGCTACACCTTC
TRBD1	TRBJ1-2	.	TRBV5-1	CASSLVTGGDYGYTF	TGCGCCAGCAGCTTGGTAACAGGGGGTGACTATGGCTACACCTTC
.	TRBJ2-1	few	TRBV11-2	CASSSPRGMGDNEQFF	TGTGCCAGCAGCTCTCCTAGGGGGATGGGGGACAATGAGCAGTTCTTC
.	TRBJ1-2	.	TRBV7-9	CASSWALGDYGYTF	TGTGCCAGCAGCTGGGCCCTAGGGGACTATGGCTACACCTTC
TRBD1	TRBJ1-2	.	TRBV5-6	CASSLWDRAPQGYTF	TGTGCCAGCAGCTTGTGGGACAGGGCCCCACAGGGCTACACCTTC
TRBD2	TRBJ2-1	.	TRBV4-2	CASSQERSQRGSSYNEQFF	TGTGCCAGCAGCCAAGAAAGGAGTCAGCGGGGGAGCTCCTACAATGAGCAGTTCTTC
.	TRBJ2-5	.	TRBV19	CASREQGRQETQYF	TGTGCCAGTAGGGAACAGGGGAGGCAAGAGACCCAGTACTTC
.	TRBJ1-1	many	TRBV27	CASSIQGNTEAFF	TGTGCCAGCAGCATACAGGGGAACACTGAAGCTTTCTTT
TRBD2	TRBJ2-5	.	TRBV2	CAPGGLETQYF	TGTGCCCCGGGGGGTTTAGAGACCCAGTACTTC
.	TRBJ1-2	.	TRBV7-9	CASSTDGYGYTF	TGTGCCAGCAGCACTGATGGTTATGGCTACACCTTC
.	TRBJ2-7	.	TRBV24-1	CATSDSSLGGEQYF	TGTGCCACCAGTGATTCCTCTTTAGGGGGCGAGCAGTACTTC
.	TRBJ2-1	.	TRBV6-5	CASSGQGGADEQFF	TGTGCCAGCTCGGGCCAGGGGGGAGCGGATGAGCAGTTCTTC
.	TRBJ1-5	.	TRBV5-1	CASSLQGNQPQHF	TGCGCCAGCAGCCTACAGGGTAATCAGCCCCAGCATTTT
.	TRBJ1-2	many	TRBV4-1	CASSQEGEGYGYTF	TGCGCCAGCAGCCAAGAAGGCGAGGGCTATGGCTACACCTTC
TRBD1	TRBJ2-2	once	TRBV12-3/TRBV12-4	CASSDTGAGELFF	TGTGCCAGCAGTGACACAGGGGCCGGGGAGCTGTTTTTT
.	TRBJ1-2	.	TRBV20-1	CSANTGNGYTF	TGCAGTGCTAATACAGGGAACGGCTACACCTTC
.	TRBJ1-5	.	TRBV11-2	CASSSGASHSNQPQHF	TGTGCCAGCAGCTCAGGGGCCAGTCATAGCAATCAGCCCCAGCATTTT